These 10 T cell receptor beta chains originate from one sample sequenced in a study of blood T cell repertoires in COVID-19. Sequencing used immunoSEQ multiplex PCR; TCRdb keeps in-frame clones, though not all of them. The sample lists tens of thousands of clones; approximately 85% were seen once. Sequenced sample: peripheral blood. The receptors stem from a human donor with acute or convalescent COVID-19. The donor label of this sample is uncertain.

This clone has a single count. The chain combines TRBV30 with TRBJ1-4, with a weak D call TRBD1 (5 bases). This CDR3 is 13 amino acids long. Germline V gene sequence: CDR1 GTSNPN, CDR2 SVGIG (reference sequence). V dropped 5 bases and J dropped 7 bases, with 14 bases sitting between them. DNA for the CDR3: TGTGCCTGGGGCGCCCAGGGTATTGAAAAACTGTTTTTT. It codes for CAWGAQGIEKLFF.

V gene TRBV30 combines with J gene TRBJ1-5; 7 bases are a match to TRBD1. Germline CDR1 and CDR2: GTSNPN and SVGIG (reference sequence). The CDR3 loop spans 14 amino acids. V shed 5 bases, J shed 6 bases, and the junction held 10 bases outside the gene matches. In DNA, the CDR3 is TGTGCCTGGTCTGGACAGGCGGGTGTTCAGCCCCAGCATTTT. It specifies CAWSGQAGVQPQHF.

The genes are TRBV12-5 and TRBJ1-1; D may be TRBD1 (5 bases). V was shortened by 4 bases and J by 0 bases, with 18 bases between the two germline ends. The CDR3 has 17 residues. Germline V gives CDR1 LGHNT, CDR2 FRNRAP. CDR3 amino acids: CASGSPQGNPMNTEAFF. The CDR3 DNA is TGTGCTAGTGGTTCTCCTCAGGGAAACCCCATGAACACTGAAGCTTTCTTT.

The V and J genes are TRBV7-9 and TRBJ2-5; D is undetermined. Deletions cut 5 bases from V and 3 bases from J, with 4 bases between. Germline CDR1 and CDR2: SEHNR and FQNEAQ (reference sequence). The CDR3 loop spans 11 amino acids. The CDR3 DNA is TGTGCCAGCAGCGCGAAAGAGACCCAGTACTTC. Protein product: CASSAKETQYF.

In DNA form, the CDR3 reads TGTGCCAGCAGTTCGCCCCGGCAGGGTACCAATGAGCAGTTCTTC. Translating it yields CASSSPRQGTNEQFF. V usage is TRBV5-6 and J usage is TRBJ2-1, with D possibly TRBD1 on 5 matching bases. Between the trimmed V and J ends, which lost 5 bases and 6 bases, there was a span of 18 bases. This CDR3 contains 15 residues. Germline V gene data show CDR1 as SGHDT and CDR2 as YYEEEE.

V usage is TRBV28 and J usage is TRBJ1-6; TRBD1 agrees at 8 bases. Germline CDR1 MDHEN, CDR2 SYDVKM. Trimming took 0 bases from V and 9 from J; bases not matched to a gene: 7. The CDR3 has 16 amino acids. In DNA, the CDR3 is TGTGCCAGCAGTTTATGGACAGGGGAATACGGTTCACCCCTCCACTTT. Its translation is CASSLWTGEYGSPLHF. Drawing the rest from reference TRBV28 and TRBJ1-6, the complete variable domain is DVKVTQSSRYLVKRTGEKVFLECVQDMDHENMFWYRQDPGLGLRLIYFSYDVKMKEKGDIPEGYSVSREKKERFSLILESASTNQTSMYLCASSLWTGEYGSPLHFGNGTRLTVT.

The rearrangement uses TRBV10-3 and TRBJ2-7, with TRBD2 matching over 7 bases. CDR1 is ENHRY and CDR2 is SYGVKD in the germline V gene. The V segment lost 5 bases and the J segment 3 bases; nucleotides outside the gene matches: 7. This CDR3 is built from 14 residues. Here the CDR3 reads CAISPLGGDYEQYF. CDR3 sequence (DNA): TGTGCCATCAGTCCCCTTGGGGGGGACTACGAGCAGTACTTC.

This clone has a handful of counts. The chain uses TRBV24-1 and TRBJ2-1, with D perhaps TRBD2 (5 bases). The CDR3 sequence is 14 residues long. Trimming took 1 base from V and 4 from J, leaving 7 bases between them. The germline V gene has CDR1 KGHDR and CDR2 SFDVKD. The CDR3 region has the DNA TGTGCCACCAGTGATTTCCCGGGATACAATGAGCAGTTCTTC. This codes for CATSDFPGYNEQFF.

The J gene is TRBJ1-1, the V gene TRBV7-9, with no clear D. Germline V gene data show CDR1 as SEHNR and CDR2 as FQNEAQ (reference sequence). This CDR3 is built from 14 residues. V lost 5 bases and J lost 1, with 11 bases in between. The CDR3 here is CASSGGSENTEAFF. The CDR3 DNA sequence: TGTGCCAGCAGCGGAGGTTCGGAGAACACTGAAGCTTTCTTT.

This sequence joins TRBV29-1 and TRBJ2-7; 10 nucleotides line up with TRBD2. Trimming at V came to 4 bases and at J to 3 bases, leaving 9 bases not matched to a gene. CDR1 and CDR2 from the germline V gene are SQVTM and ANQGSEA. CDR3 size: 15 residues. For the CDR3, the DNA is TGCAGCGTTGGACCCGAACTAGCGGGAATCTACGAGCAGTACTTC. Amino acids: CSVGPELAGIYEQYF.